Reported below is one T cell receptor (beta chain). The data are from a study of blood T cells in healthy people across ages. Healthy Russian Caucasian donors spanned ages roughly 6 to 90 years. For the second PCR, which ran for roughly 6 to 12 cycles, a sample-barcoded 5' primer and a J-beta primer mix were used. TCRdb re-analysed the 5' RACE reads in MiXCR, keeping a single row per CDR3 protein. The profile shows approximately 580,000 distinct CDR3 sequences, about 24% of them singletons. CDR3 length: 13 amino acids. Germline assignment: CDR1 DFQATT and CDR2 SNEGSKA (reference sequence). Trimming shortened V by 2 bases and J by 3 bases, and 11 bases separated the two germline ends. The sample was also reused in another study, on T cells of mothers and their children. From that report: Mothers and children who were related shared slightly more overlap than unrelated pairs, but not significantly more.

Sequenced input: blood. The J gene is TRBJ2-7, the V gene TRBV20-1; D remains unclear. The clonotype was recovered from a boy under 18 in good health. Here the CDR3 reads CSARPGVVYEQYF. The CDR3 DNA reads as TGCAGTGCTAGACCTGGAGTGGTCTACGAGCAGTACTTC.